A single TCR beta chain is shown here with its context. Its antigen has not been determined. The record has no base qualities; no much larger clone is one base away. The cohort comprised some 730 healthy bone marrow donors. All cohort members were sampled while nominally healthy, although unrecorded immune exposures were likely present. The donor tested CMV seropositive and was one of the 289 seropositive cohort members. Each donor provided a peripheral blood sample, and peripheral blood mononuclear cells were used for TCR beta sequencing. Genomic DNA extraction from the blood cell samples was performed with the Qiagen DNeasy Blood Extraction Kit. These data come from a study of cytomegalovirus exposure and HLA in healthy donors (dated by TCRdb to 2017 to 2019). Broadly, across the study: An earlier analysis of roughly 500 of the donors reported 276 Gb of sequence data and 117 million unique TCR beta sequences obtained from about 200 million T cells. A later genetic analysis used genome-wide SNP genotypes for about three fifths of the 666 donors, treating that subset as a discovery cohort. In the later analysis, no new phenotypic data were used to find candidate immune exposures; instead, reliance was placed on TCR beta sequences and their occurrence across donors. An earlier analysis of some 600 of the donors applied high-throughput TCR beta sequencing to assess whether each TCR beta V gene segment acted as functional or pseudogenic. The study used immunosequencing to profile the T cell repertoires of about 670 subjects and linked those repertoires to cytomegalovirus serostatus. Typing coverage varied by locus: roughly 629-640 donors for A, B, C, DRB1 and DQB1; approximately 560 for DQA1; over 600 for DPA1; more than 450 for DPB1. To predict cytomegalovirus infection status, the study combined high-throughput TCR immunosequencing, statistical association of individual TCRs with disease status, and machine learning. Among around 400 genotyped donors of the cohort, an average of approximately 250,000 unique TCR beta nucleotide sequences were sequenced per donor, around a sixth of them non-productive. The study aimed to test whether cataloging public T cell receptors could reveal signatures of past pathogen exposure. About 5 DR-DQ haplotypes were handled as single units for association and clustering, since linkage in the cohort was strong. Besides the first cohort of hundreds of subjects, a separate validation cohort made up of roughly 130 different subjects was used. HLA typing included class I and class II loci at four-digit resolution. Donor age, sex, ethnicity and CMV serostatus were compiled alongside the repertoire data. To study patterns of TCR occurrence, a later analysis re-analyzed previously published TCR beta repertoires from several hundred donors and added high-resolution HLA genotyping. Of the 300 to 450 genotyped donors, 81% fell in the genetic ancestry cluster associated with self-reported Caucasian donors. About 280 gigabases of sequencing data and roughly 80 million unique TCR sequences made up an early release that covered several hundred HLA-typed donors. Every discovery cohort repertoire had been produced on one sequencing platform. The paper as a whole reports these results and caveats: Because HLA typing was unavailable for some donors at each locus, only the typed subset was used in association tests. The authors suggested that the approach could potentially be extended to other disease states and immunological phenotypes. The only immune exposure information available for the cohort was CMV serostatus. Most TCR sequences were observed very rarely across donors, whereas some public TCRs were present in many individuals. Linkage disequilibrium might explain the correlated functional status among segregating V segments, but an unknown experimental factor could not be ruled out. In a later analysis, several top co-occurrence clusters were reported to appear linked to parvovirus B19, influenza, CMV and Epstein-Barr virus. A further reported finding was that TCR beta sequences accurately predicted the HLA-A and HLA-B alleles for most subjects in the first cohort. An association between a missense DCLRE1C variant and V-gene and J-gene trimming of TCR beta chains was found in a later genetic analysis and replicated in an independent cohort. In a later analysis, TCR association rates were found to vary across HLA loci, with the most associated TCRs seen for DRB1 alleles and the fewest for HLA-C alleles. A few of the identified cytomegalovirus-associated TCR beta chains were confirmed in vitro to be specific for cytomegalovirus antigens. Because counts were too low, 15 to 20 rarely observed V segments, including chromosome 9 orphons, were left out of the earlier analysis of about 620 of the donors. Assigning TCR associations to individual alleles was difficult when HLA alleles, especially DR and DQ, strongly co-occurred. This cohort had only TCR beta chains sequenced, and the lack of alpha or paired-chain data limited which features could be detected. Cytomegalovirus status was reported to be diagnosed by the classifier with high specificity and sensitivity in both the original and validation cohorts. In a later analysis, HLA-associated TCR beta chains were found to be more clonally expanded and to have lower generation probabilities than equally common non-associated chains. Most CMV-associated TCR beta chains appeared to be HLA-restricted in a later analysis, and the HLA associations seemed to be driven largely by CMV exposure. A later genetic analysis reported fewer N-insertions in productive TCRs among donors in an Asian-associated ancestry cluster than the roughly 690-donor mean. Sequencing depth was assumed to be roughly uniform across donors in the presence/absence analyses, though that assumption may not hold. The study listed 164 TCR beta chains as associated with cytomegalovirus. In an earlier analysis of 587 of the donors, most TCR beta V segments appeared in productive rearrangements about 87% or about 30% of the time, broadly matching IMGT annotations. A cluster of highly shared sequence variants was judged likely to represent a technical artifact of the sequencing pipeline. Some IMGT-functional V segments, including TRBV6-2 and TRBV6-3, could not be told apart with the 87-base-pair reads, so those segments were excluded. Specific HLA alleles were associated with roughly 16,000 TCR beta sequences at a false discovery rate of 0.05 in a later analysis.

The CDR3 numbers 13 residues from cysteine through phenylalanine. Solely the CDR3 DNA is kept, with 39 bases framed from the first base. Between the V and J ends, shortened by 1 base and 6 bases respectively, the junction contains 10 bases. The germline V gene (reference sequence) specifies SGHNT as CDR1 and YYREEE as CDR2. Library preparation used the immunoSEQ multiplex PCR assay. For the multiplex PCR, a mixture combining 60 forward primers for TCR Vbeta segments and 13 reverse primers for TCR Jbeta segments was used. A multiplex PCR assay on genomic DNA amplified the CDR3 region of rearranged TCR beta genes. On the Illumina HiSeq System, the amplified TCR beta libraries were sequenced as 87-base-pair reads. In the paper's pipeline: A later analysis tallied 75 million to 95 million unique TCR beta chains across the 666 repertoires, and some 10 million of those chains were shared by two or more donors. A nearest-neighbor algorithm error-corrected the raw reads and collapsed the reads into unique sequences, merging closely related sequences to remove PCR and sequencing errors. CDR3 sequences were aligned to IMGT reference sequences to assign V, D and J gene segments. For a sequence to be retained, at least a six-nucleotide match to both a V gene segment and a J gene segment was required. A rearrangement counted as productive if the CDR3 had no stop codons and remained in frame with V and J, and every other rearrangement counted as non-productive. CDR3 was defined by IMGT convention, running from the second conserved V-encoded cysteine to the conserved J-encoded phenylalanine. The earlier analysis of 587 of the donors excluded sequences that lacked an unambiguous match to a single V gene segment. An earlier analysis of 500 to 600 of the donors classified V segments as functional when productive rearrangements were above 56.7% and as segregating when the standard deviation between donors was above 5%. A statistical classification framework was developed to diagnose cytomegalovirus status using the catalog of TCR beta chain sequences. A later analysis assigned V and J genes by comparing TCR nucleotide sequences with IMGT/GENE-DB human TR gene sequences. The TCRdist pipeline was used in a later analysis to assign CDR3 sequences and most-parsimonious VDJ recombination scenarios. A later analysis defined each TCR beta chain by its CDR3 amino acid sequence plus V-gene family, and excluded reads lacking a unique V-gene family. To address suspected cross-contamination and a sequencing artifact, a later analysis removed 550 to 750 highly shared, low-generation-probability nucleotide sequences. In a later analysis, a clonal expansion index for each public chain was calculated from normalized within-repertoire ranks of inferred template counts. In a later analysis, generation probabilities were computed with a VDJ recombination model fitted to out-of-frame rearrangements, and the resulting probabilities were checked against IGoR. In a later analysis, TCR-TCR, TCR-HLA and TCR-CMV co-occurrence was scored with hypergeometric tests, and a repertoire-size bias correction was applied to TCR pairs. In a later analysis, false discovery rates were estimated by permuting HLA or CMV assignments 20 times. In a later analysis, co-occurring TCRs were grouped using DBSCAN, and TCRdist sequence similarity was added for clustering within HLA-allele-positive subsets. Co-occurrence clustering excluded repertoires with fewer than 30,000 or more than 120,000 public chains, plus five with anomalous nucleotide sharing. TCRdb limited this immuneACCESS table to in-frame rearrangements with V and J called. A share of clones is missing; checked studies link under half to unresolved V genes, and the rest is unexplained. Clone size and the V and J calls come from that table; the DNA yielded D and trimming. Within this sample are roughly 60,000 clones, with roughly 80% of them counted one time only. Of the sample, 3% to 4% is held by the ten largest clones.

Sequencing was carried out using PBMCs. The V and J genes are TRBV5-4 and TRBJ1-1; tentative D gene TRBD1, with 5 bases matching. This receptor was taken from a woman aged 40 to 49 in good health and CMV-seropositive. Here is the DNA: TGTGCCAGCAGCTTGACAGGCGGTTCTGAAGCTTTCTTT. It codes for CASSLTGGSEAFF.